The 20 T cell receptor beta chains reported below all come from one sample, sequenced in a study of liver allograft versus peripheral blood T cells. Study context: Transplanted-liver and recipient peripheral blood T cell receptor repertoires were compared.

TCRdb reanalysed the reads using MiXCR and keeps one entry per CDR3 protein. This table has more than 3,000 distinct CDR3 sequences, 11% to 15% appearing once. The receptors originated from a human patient who had a liver transplant. Some T cells may originate from the graft donor.

This clonotype occurred a few times. The chain couples TRBV9 to TRBJ1-2; no clear D gene. V was trimmed by 4 bases and J by 3 bases, leaving 7 bases between them. Germline V gene lookup returns CDR1 SGDLS and CDR2 YYNGEE. The CDR3 runs 12 residues. This chain's CDR3 is CASSRADYGYTF. The CDR3 DNA follows: TGTGCCAGCAGCCGGGCGGACTATGGCTACACCTTC.

This clonotype is medium-sized within its sample. The chain carries TRBV28 and TRBJ1-4; the D is unclear. The CDR3 has 15 residues. V was shortened by 2 bases and J by 5 bases, with 12 bases between the two germline ends. Germline-derived CDR1 and CDR2 are MDHEN and SYDVKM. As DNA, the CDR3 is TGTGCCAGCAGTTTAACTGGCGGGGAGAATGAAAAACTGTTTTTT. As protein: CASSLTGGENEKLFF.

This clonotype was found many times. The chain couples TRBV19 to TRBJ1-1; TRBD1 is a possible D gene (6 bases). The CDR3 length is 12 residues. Germline-derived CDR1 and CDR2 are LNHDA and SQIVND (reference sequence). V was clipped by 10 bases and J by 1 base, with 10 bases between them. As DNA, the CDR3 is TGTGCCACCGGGACACCGAACACTGAAGCTTTCTTT. Its translation is CATGTPNTEAFF. Looking up the rest from reference TRBV19 and TRBJ1-1 gives the full variable domain: DGGITQSPKYLFRKEGQNVTLSCEQNLNHDAMYWYRQDPGQGLRLIYYSQIVNDFQKGDIAEGYSVSREKKESFPLTVTSAQKNPTAFYLCATGTPNTEAFFGQGTRLTVV.

This clonotype is categorized as medium-sized. The V gene is TRBV7-2, the J gene TRBJ2-7; 8 bases are a match to TRBD1. V shed 6 bases and J 1 base; nucleotides not matched to a gene: 11. Germline-derived CDR1 and CDR2 are SGHTA and FQGNSA. The CDR3 runs 16 residues. CDR3 sequence (DNA): TGTGCCAGCAGAGCATCAACCGGGACAGGTTCCTACGAGCAGTACTTC. Translation: CASRASTGTGSYEQYF.

By frequency in the sample, this clonotype is large (0.1 to 1%). V is TRBV29-1 and J is TRBJ2-1; the D is unclear. V lost 6 bases to trimming and J lost 0 bases, with 15 bases between them. The CDR3 contains 15 residues. Germline loops: CDR1 SQVTM, CDR2 ANQGSEA. Here the CDR3 DNA reads TGCAGCGTAATGGCGGCTCCCCCCTCCTACAATGAGCAGTTCTTC. Its protein is CSVMAAPPSYNEQFF.

This clonotype was picked up many times. Here the CDR3 DNA reads TGTGCCAGCAGCTCTTTCGGACAGGGCTACGACAATGAGCAGTTCTTC. Protein sequence: CASSSFGQGYDNEQFF. This chain uses TRBV7-9 with TRBJ2-1, with TRBD1 matching over 8 bases. V lost 4 bases, J lost 5 bases, and 10 bases stayed unmatched. Germline CDR1 and CDR2: SEHNR and FQNEAQ (reference sequence). The CDR3 consists of 16 residues.

The rearrangement joins TRBV2 to TRBJ2-7; 7 nucleotides line up with TRBD1. CDR3 length equals 15 residues. V was pared by 4 bases and J by 5 bases, with 11 bases of the junction left unmatched. Germline V gene data show CDR1 as SNHLY and CDR2 as FYNNEI. In DNA form, the CDR3 reads TGTGCCAGCAGTGGAGGGGGCGCAAAGGGGAACGAGCAGTACTTC. The encoded protein is CASSGGGAKGNEQYF.

Within the sample, this clonotype is medium-sized (0.01 to 0.1%). V usage is TRBV20-1 and J usage is TRBJ1-2; possibly TRBD1 for D (5 bases). V was clipped by 0 bases and J by 4 bases, with 24 bases between them. CDR3 size: 18 residues. Germline V gives CDR1 DFQATT, CDR2 SNEGSKA (reference sequence). As DNA, the CDR3 is TGCAGTGCTAGAGATAAGCGGGGCCGAGGAAAAATCAGCTATGGCTACACCTTC. Its translation: CSARDKRGRGKISYGYTF.

In the case of this clonotype: The junction departs from the called germline gene at one end, perhaps through a read error. The V gene is TRBV13, the J gene TRBJ1-2, with TRBD1 matching 9 bases. Germline V gene data show CDR1 as PRHDT and CDR2 as FYEKMQ (reference sequence). This CDR3 contains 15 residues. The CDR3 region has the DNA TGTGCAAGCAGCCTGCCGGGACAGGGAAACTATGGCTACAGCTTC. The encoded protein is CASSLPGQGNYGYSF. Looking up the rest from reference TRBV13 and TRBJ1-2 gives the full variable domain: AAGVIQSPRHLIKEKRETATLKCYPIPRHDTVYWYQQGPGQDPQFLISFYEKMQSDKGSIPDRFSAQQFSDYHSELNMSSLELGDSALYFCASSLPGQGNYGYSFGSGTRLTVV.

The CDR3 is CASSAGTATKKGSSFANYGYTF. The CDR3 nucleotides read TGTGCCAGCAGTGCTGGGACAGCTACCAAAAAGGGGTCGTCCTTCGCTAACTATGGCTACACCTTC. The rearrangement links TRBV6-6 to TRBJ1-2; 7 bases are shared with TRBD1. The V gene's germline CDR1 is MNHNY and CDR2 SVGAGI (reference sequence). There are 22 residues in the CDR3. With V trimmed by 5 bases and J by 0 bases, 27 bases remained unmatched.

In its sample, this clonotype is hyperexpanded. The genes are TRBV7-9 and TRBJ1-2; D remains ambiguous. The ends were cut back, 2 bases at V and 0 bases at J, with 13 bases in the middle. CDR1 SEHNR and CDR2 FQNEAQ come from the germline V gene (reference sequence). There are 16 residues in the CDR3. CDR3 DNA sequence: TGTGCCAGCAGCTTACGTGGGCCCCACCCTAACTATGGCTACACCTTC. Translation: CASSLRGPHPNYGYTF.

This clonotype is classed as medium-sized (0.01 to 0.1%). The V gene is TRBV10-3, the J gene TRBJ1-6; no reliable D call. Trimming removed 6 bases at V and 0 bases at J, with 9 bases between. CDR1 is ENHRY, CDR2 SYGVKD, per germline. The CDR3 has 15 residues. Written as DNA, the CDR3 is TGTGCCATCAGCGACACGGGCTCCTATAATTCACCCCTCCACTTT. Translating gives CAISDTGSYNSPLHF.

The chain is built from TRBV7-3 and TRBJ2-7; 9 bases match TRBD1. This CDR3 has 14 residues. CDR1 is SGHTA, CDR2 FQGTGA, per germline. With 2 bases clipped from V and 6 bases from J, the junction kept 5 bases outside the gene matches. In nucleotides, the CDR3 is TGTGCCAGCAGCTTAGGGACAGGGATAAGCGAGCAGTACTTC. Encoded protein: CASSLGTGISEQYF. Complete variable domain (other parts from reference TRBV7-3 and TRBJ2-7): GAGVSQTPSNKVTEKGKYVELRCDPISGHTALYWYRQSLGQGPEFLIYFQGTGAADDSGLPNDRFFAVRPEGSVSTLKIQRTERGDSAVYLCASSLGTGISEQYFGPGTRLTVT.

The CDR3 loop reads CASSSWTGYGYTF. For the CDR3, the DNA is TGTGCCAGCAGTTCCTGGACAGGGTATGGCTACACCTTC. This chain uses TRBV6-1 with TRBJ1-2; 8 nucleotides align to TRBD1. Trimming took 5 bases from V and 5 from J; bases not matched to a gene: 4. In germline, CDR1 is MNHNS, CDR2 SASEGT. CDR3 length: 13 amino acids.

In its sample, this clonotype was seen a few times. The gene calls are TRBV11-1 and TRBJ1-1; D is unresolved. V was trimmed by 1 base and J by 1 base, leaving 4 bases between them. The CDR3 sequence is 13 residues long. Germline CDR1 reads SGHAT; CDR2 reads FQDESV (reference sequence). The CDR3 sequence: CASSLGGNTEAFF. For the CDR3, the DNA is TGTGCCAGCAGCTTAGGAGGGAACACTGAAGCTTTCTTT.

By frequency in the sample, this clonotype is medium-sized (0.01 to 0.1%). This chain connects TRBV9 to TRBJ1-6; no clear D gene. This CDR3 has 15 amino acids. Between the trimmed V and J ends, which lost 4 bases and 10 bases, there was a span of 18 bases. Germline V gene lookup returns CDR1 SGDLS and CDR2 YYNGEE. The DNA of the CDR3 is TGTGCCAGCAGCTTCCCGGACGGCCCTCTCTCACCCCTCCACTTT. Amino acids: CASSFPDGPLSPLHF.

The gene calls are TRBV4-2 and TRBJ2-7; 9 nucleotides agree with TRBD1. J gave up 4 bases and V 0 bases, and 4 bases lay outside the gene matches. The length of the CDR3 is 15 residues. CDR1 is LGHNA, CDR2 YNFKEQ, per germline. The CDR3 DNA follows: TGTGCCAGCAGCCAAGATGGGGGGACAGGGTACGAGCAGTACTTC. Its protein is CASSQDGGTGYEQYF.

Note on this clonotype: The CDR3 carries no conserved terminal phenylalanine or tryptophan, so it likely arises from a read error. The chain couples TRBV3-1 to TRBJ1-1; D is ambiguous. Per the germline V gene, CDR1 is LGHDT and CDR2 is YNNKEL (reference sequence). This CDR3 is built from 13 residues. V was shortened by 4 bases and J by 1 base, with 7 bases between the two germline ends. The CDR3 sequence is CASSPIGNTEAFS. For the CDR3, the DNA is TGTGCCAGCAGCCCTATTGGGAACACTGAAGCTTTCTCT.

The chain links TRBV4-1 to TRBJ2-1; TRBD2 matches 14 bases. The J call is in doubt because the DNA end fits TRBJ2-7 better. The CDR3 totals 20 residues. From germline, CDR1 is MGHRA and CDR2 YSYEKL. The CDR3 DNA reads TGCGCCAGCAGCCAAGTACCGGGACTAGCGGGAGAATTACCCCCCTACGAGCAGTACTTC. Its protein is CASSQVPGLAGELPPYEQYF.

This clonotype is classed as medium-sized. The chain recombines TRBV11-1 with TRBJ2-2; D is unclear. Germline V gene lookup returns CDR1 SGHAT and CDR2 FQDESV (reference sequence). CDR3 length equals 13 residues. The ends were cut back, 1 base at V and 6 bases at J, with 6 bases in the middle. The CDR3, as DNA: TGTGCCAGCAGCTTAGGGGTCCCCGGGGAGCTGTTTTTT. Protein: CASSLGVPGELFF. The full variable domain, with the rest looked up from reference TRBV11-1 and TRBJ2-2, is EAEVAQSPRYKITEKSQAVAFWCDPISGHATLYWYRQILGQGPELLVQFQDESVVDDSQLPKDRFSAERLKGVDSTLKIQPAELGDSAMYLCASSLGVPGELFFGEGSRLTVL.